A single sample is the source of the 10 T cell receptor beta chains below, sequenced in a study of cytomegalovirus exposure and HLA in healthy donors. Both 60 Vbeta primers and 13 Jbeta primers went into the PCR. TCRdb's copy holds only in-frame clones and misses some; the assay was immunoSEQ multiplex PCR. Recorded for this sample: about 39,000 clones. Sequenced: PBMCs. These receptor sequences come from a woman in her twenties or thirties in good health and CMV-seropositive.

To note about this clone: The sample contains more than one DNA sequence encoding this CDR3. The chain recombines TRBV11-3 with TRBJ2-7; TRBD1 agrees at 11 bases. V was pared by 11 bases and J by 6 bases, with 24 bases of the junction left unmatched. From germline, CDR1 is SGHNT and CDR2 YENEEA. CDR3 length: 18 amino acids. The DNA for the CDR3 is TGTGCCCCTAGCTTAGGTCCCGTCGCCGCGGACAGGGGGCGCGAGCAGTACTTC. This gives the protein CAPSLGPVAADRGREQYF.

This chain connects TRBV9 to TRBJ2-1; D gene unclear. The germline V gene has CDR1 SGDLS and CDR2 YYNGEE. Trimming took off 0 bases at V and 5 bases at J, with 6 bases between the two ends. The CDR3 runs to 13 residues. CDR3 DNA: TGTGCCAGCAGCGTAGCTGAGAACAATGAGCAGTTCTTC. It codes for CASSVAENNEQFF.

The chain employs TRBV5-1 and TRBJ2-7; 8 bases match TRBD2. The CDR3 covers 14 residues. CDR1 and CDR2 from the germline V gene are SGHRS and YFSETQ. Trimming removed 4 bases from V and 6 bases from J; junction bases left unmatched: 9. CDR3 nucleotides: TGCGCCAGCAGCATCGGGACTAGTAAACTCGAGCAGTACTTC. Protein: CASSIGTSKLEQYF.

The chain employs TRBV29-1 and TRBJ1-1, with D tentatively TRBD1 (5 bases). Trimming stripped 1 base from V and 11 bases from J, with 14 bases between. Germline-derived CDR1 and CDR2 are SQVTM and ANQGSEA. The CDR3 consists of 12 residues. CDR3 DNA sequence: TGCAGCGTTGAAGTCGATGGGGGGGTTGCTTTCTTT. Its protein is CSVEVDGGVAFF.

The genes are TRBV5-5 and TRBJ1-1; possible D gene TRBD1, 6 bases. V was clipped by 0 bases and J by 6 bases, with 9 bases between them. Germline loops: CDR1 SGHKS, CDR2 YYEKEE (reference sequence). The length of the CDR3 is 13 residues. The DNA of the CDR3 is TGTGCCAGCAGCTTGGTATGGGGGCCTGAAGCTTTCTTT. Protein product: CASSLVWGPEAFF.

J is TRBJ2-7 and V is TRBV5-6; D perhaps matches TRBD2 (6 bases). Germline CDR1 is SGHDT and CDR2 is YYEEEE. The CDR3 runs to 15 residues. Trimming removed 1 base from V and 2 bases from J, with 13 bases in between. CDR3: CASSLYSGRPYEQYF. The CDR3 coding sequence is TGTGCCAGCAGCTTGTATTCAGGGAGGCCCTACGAGCAGTACTTC.

The chain couples TRBV5-6 to TRBJ1-1, with a tentative D call TRBD1 (5 bases). The V end lost 0 bases, the J end lost 5 bases, and 8 bases lay between the germline ends. Germline-derived CDR1 and CDR2 are SGHDT and YYEEEE. This CDR3 spans 13 amino acids. CDR3 sequence reads: CASSLAQGTEAFF. CDR3 DNA sequence: TGTGCCAGCAGCTTGGCCCAGGGTACTGAAGCTTTCTTT.

The chain is built from TRBV30 and TRBJ2-1; 9 nucleotides match TRBD1. With V trimmed by 3 bases and J by 9 bases, 9 bases remained unmatched. Per the germline V gene, CDR1 is GTSNPN and CDR2 is SVGIG (reference sequence). The CDR3 loop spans 14 amino acids. The CDR3 sequence is CAWSILPTGGEQFF. In DNA form, the CDR3 reads TGTGCCTGGAGCATACTGCCGACAGGGGGTGAGCAGTTCTTC.

The genes are TRBV4-2 and TRBJ2-2; 9 bases are shared with TRBD2. CDR3 length equals 17 residues. Per germline, CDR1 LGHNA and CDR2 YNFKEQ. V lost 2 bases, J lost 6 bases, and 10 bases stayed unmatched. CDR3 region: CASSQLGGRGGAGELFF. CDR3 nucleotides: TGTGCCAGCAGCCAATTGGGGGGGCGCGGGGGGGCCGGGGAGCTGTTTTTT.

The J gene is TRBJ2-3, the V gene TRBV19, with TRBD1 identical over 8 bases. From germline, CDR1 is LNHDA and CDR2 SQIVND (reference sequence). This CDR3 has 16 residues. Trimming at V came to 0 bases and at J to 6 bases, leaving 8 bases not matched to a gene. The CDR3 loop reads CASSIDEAGGPDTQYF. The CDR3 DNA reads as TGTGCCAGTAGTATAGATGAGGCAGGGGGCCCCGATACGCAGTATTTT.